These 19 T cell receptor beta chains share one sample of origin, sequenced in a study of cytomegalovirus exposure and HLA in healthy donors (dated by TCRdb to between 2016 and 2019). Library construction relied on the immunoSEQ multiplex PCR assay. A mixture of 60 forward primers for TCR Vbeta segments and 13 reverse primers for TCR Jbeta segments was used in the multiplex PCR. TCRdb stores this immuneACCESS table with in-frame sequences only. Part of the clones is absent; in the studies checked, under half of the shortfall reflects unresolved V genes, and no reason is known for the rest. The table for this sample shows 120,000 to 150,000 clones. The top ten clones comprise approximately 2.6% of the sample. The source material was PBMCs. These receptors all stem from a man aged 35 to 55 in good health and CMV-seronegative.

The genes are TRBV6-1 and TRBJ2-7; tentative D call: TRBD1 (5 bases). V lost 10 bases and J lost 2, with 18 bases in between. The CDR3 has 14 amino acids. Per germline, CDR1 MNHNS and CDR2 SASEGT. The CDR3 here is CATHPSGMAYEQYF. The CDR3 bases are TGTGCCACCCACCCTTCAGGGATGGCCTACGAGCAGTACTTC.

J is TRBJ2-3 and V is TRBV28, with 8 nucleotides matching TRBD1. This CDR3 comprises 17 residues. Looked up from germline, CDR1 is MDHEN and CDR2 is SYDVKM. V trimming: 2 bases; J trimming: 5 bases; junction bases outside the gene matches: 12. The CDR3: CASSLSLFDRGKDTQYF. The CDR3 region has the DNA TGTGCCAGCAGTTTAAGTCTCTTCGACAGGGGAAAAGATACGCAGTATTTT.

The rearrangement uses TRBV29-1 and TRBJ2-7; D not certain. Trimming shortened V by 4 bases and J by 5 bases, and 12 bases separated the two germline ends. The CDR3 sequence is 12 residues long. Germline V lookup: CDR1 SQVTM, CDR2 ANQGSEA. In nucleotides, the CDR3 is TGCAGCGTTGGGTGGTTTGAGAACGAGCAGTACTTC. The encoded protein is CSVGWFENEQYF.

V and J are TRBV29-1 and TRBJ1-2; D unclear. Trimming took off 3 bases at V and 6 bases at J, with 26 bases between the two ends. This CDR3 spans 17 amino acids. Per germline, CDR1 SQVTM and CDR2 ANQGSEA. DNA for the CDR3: TGCAGCGTTGATCCTGTAACTCGTTATGAGATATATAATGGCTACACCTTC. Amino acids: CSVDPVTRYEIYNGYTF.

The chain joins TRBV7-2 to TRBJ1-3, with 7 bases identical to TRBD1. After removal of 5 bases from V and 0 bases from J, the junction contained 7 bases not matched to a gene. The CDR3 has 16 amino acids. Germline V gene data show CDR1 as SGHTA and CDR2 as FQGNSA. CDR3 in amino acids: CASSPLGQSSGNTIYF. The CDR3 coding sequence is TGTGCCAGCAGCCCCCTGGGACAGAGCTCTGGAAACACCATATATTTT.

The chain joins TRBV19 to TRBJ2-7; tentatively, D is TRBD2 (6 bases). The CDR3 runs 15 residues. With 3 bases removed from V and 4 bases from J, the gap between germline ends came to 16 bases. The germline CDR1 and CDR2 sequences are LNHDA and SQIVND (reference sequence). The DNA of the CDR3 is TGTGCCAGTAGTATTAAAGGAGGGGTCGGGTACGAGCAGTACTTC. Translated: CASSIKGGVGYEQYF.

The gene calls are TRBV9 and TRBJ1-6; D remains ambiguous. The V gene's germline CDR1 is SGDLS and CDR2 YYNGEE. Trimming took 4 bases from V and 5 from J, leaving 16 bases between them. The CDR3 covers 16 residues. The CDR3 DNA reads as TGTGCCAGCAGCCCTAGGGCGGGGAGGAATAATTCACCCCTCCACTTT. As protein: CASSPRAGRNNSPLHF. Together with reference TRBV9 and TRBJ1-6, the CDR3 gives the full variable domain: DSGVTQTPKHLITATGQRVTLRCSPRSGDLSVYWYQQSLDQGLQFLIQYYNGEERAKGNILERFSAQQFPDLHSELNLSSLELGDSALYFCASSPRAGRNNSPLHFGNGTRLTVT.

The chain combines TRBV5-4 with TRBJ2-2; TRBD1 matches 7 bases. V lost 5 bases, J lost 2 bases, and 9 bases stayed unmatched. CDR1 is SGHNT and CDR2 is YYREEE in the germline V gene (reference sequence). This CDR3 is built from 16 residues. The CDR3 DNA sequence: TGTGCCAGCAGAGCCGGACAGGCAGCTAACACCGGGGAGCTGTTTTTT. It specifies CASRAGQAANTGELFF.

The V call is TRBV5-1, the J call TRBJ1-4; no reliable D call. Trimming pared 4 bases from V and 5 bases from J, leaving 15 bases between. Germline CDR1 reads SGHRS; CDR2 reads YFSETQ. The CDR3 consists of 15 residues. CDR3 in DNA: TGCGCCAGCAGCGAATCCCCGGCTAGAAATGAAAAACTGTTTTTT. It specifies CASSESPARNEKLFF.

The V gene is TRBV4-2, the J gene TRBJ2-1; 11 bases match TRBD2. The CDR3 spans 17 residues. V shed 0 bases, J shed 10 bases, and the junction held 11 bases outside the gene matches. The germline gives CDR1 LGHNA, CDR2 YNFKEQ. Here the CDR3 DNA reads TGTGCCAGCAGCCAAGATCTCGATAGCGGGGGGGCCGGGGAGCAGTTCTTC. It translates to CASSQDLDSGGAGEQFF.

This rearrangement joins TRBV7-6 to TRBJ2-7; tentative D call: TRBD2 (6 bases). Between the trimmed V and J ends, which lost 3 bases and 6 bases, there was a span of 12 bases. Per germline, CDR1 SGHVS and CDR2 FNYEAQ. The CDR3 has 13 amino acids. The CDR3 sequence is CASSFALAGEQYF. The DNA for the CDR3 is TGTGCCAGCAGCTTCGCACTAGCAGGCGAGCAGTACTTC.

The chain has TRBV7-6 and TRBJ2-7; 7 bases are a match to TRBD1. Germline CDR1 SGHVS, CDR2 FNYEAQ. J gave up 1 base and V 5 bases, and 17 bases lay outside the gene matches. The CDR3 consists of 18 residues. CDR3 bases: TGTGCCAGCAGCCCTTCCCGGGACAGTTGGCAGAGGTCCTACGAGCAGTACTTC. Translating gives CASSPSRDSWQRSYEQYF.

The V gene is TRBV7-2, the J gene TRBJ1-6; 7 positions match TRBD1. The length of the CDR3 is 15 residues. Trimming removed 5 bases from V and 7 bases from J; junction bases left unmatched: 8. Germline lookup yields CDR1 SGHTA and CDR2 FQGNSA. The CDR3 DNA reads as TGTGCCAGCAGCCCCCGGGGACAGAAGAATTCACCCCTCCACTTT. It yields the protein CASSPRGQKNSPLHF.

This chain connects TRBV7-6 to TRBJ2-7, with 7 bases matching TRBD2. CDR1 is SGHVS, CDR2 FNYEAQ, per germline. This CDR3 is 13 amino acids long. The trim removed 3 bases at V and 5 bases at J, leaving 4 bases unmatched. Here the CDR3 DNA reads TGTGCCAGCAGCTTTGGGGGGGGAAACGAGCAGTACTTC. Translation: CASSFGGGNEQYF.

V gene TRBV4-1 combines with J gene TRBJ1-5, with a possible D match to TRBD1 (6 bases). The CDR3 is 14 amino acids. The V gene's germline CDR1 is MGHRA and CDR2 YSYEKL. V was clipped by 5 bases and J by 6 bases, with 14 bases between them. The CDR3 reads CASSSKQGGQPQHF. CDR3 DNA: TGCGCCAGCAGCTCCAAACAGGGTGGTCAGCCCCAGCATTTT.

In DNA, the CDR3 is TGTGCCAGCAGTTTAATCTCCAGGACAGATACGCAGTATTTT. Translation gives CASSLISRTDTQYF. The chain has TRBV28 and TRBJ2-3; no clear D. The V and J ends lost 2 bases and 3 bases respectively, with 9 bases between them. The CDR3 length is 14 residues. Germline CDR1 and CDR2: MDHEN and SYDVKM.

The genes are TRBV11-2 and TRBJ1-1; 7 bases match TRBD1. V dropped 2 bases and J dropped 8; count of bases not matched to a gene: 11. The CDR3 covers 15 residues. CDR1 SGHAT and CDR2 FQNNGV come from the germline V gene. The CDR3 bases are TGTGCCAGCAGCTTAAACAGGGGCCAGCCAACGGAAGCTTTCTTT. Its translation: CASSLNRGQPTEAFF.

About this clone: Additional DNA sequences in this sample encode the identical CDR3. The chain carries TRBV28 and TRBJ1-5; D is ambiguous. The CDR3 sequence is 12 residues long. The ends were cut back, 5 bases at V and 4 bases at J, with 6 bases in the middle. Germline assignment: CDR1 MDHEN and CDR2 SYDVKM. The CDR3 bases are TGTGCCAGCAGTCGCGGAAATCAGCCCCAGCATTTT. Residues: CASSRGNQPQHF.

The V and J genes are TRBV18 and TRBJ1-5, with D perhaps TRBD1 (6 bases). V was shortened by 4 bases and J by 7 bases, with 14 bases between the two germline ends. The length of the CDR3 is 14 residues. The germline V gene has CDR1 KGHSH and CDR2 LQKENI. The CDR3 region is CASSLVSGAQPQHF. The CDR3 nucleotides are TGTGCCAGCTCACTCGTGTCAGGGGCCCAGCCCCAGCATTTT.